One sample yielded the 30 T cell receptor beta chains listed below, sequenced in a study of PD-1 and CTLA-4 blockade in melanoma. TCRdb's copy holds only in-frame clones and misses some; the assay was immunoSEQ multiplex PCR. The sample lists over 15,000 clones, 70% occurring once. The sample was CD8+ T cells from peripheral blood, taken from a patient given anti-PD-1 treatment. The source is a human donor with melanoma.

This clone occurred a few times. V usage is TRBV19 and J usage is TRBJ2-7, with a possible D match to TRBD2 (6 bases). This CDR3 comprises 14 residues. Germline V gene lookup returns CDR1 LNHDA and CDR2 SQIVND (reference sequence). The germline V and J ends were trimmed by 3 bases and 0 bases, with 9 bases remaining between them. CDR3 residues: CASSIRESSYEQYF. For the CDR3, the DNA is TGTGCCAGTAGTATCCGGGAGAGCTCCTACGAGCAGTACTTC.

In its sample, this clone is medium-sized (0.01 to 0.1%). J is TRBJ2-1 and V is TRBV5-1; the match to TRBD2 covers 11 bases. V was clipped by 1 base and J by 9 bases; unmatched bases: 3. The CDR3 is made up of 14 amino acids. The V gene's germline CDR1 is SGHRS and CDR2 YFSETQ. The CDR3 is CASSLTTSGIEQFF. Written as DNA, the CDR3 is TGCGCCAGCAGCTTGACGACTAGCGGGATTGAGCAGTTCTTC.

V and J are TRBV6-5 and TRBJ2-7, with TRBD1 identical over 9 bases. With V trimmed by 6 bases and J by 5 bases, 5 bases remained unmatched. The CDR3 is made up of 13 amino acids. Germline assignment: CDR1 MNHEY and CDR2 SVGAGI. In DNA, the CDR3 is TGTGCCAGCAGGGGGACAGGGCGGGACGAGCAGTACTTC. Protein sequence: CASRGTGRDEQYF.

The table lists this clone with a few counts. The V call is TRBV6-5, the J call TRBJ1-5, with D hard to call. Germline V gene sequence: CDR1 MNHEY, CDR2 SVGAGI. Trimming removed 5 bases at V and 3 bases at J, with 8 bases between. This CDR3 comprises 13 residues. CDR3 DNA sequence: TGTGCCAGCAGTCTGGGTTACAATCAGCCCCAGCATTTT. This gives the protein CASSLGYNQPQHF.

This clone was observed a few times. The rearrangement joins TRBV27 to TRBJ2-1, with 9 bases lining up with TRBD2. Germline V CDR1 and CDR2: MNHEY, SMNVEV (reference sequence). CDR3 length equals 15 residues. After removal of 4 bases from V and 5 bases from J, the junction contained 6 bases not matched to a gene. The CDR3 DNA follows: TGTGCCAGCAGTTATTGGCCTAGCGGGAACAATGAGCAGTTCTTC. It codes for CASSYWPSGNNEQFF.

This chain uses TRBV29-1 with TRBJ2-7; D is possibly TRBD1 or TRBD2 (5 bases each). Germline CDR1 and CDR2: SQVTM and ANQGSEA. The CDR3 contains 15 residues. Trimming took 5 bases from V and 4 from J, leaving 21 bases between them. CDR3 loop: CSVSLPGPRLYEQYF. As DNA, the CDR3 is TGCAGCGTTTCCCTCCCGGGACCCCGACTTTACGAGCAGTACTTC.

The V gene is TRBV15, the J gene TRBJ2-4, with 7 positions matching TRBD1. Germline values: CDR1 LNHNV, CDR2 YYDKDF (reference sequence). This CDR3 is built from 14 residues. Trimming took 0 bases from V and 8 from J; bases not matched to a gene: 4. This CDR3 is CATSRDRGLDIQYF. CDR3 nucleotide sequence: TGTGCCACCAGCAGAGATAGGGGGCTTGACATTCAGTACTTC.

The rearrangement links TRBV30 to TRBJ2-3, with 9 bases identical to TRBD2. The CDR3 is made up of 17 amino acids. Germline CDR1 GTSNPN, CDR2 SVGIG (reference sequence). V dropped 0 bases and J dropped 4; count of bases not matched to a gene: 11. CDR3 coding DNA: TGTGCCTGGAGTGTAAGGGGGATGGGACTAGCTTCAGATACGCAGTATTTT. The encoded protein is CAWSVRGMGLASDTQYF.

This chain connects TRBV9 to TRBJ1-2; D is possibly TRBD1 (6 bases). The V and J ends lost 4 bases and 4 bases respectively, with 17 bases between them. The CDR3 loop spans 15 amino acids. Germline V gene lookup returns CDR1 SGDLS and CDR2 YYNGEE. CDR3 DNA sequence: TGTGCCAGCAGCTCCCCGGGACACTGGGGCTATGGCTACACCTTC. Its protein product is CASSSPGHWGYGYTF.

V is TRBV19 and J is TRBJ1-2, with D perhaps TRBD1 (6 bases). This CDR3 is built from 15 residues. V gave up 6 bases and J gave up 0 bases, with 14 bases separating them. Germline CDR1 LNHDA, CDR2 SQIVND (reference sequence). CDR3 coding DNA: TGTGCCAGTAGCCCTCGGGACACGCCTAACTATGGCTACACCTTC. Translating gives CASSPRDTPNYGYTF.

V usage is TRBV15 and J usage is TRBJ2-1, with D perhaps matching TRBD1 or TRBD2 (6 bases each). V was shortened by 2 bases and J by 5 bases, with 10 bases between the two germline ends. CDR1 LNHNV and CDR2 YYDKDF come from the germline V gene (reference sequence). CDR3 length equals 14 residues. As DNA, the CDR3 is TGTGCCACCAGCAGAACGGGGGCCGACAATGAGCAGTTCTTC. Amino acid sequence: CATSRTGADNEQFF.

The chain couples TRBV27 to TRBJ1-2; weak D call: TRBD1 (5 bases). CDR1 and CDR2 (germline): MNHEY, SMNVEV (reference sequence). This CDR3 is built from 14 residues. V lost 5 bases, J lost 3 bases, and 13 bases lay in between. CDR3 nucleotides: TGTGCCAGCAGTCCAGGGTTAGGTGACTATGGCTACACCTTC. Protein sequence: CASSPGLGDYGYTF.

The rearrangement joins TRBV7-9 to TRBJ2-1; 9 nucleotides match TRBD2. The CDR3 totals 18 residues. The V gene end was trimmed by 2 bases and the J gene end by 9 bases; junction bases not matched to a gene: 17. Germline assignment: CDR1 SEHNR and CDR2 FQNEAQ (reference sequence). Here the CDR3 DNA reads TGTGCCAGCAGCTTAAAATCCCCCCGACGGACTAGCGTCGGTGAGCAGTTCTTC. The encoded protein is CASSLKSPRRTSVGEQFF.

V is TRBV13 and J is TRBJ2-3; D might be TRBD2 (5 bases). CDR1 and CDR2 (germline): PRHDT, FYEKMQ (reference sequence). The CDR3 length is 13 residues. Trimming left V 1 base short and J 4 bases short, with 6 bases between. In DNA form, the CDR3 reads TGTGCCAGCAGCTTAGCGAGGGCAGATACGCAGTATTTT. Residues: CASSLARADTQYF.

The genes are TRBV2 and TRBJ1-2, with D maybe TRBD1 (6 bases). V was clipped by 11 bases and J by 7 bases, with 17 bases between them. The length of the CDR3 is 12 residues. Germline CDR1 is SNHLY and CDR2 is FYNNEI. CDR3 sequence: CAPGWGAGGYTF. For the CDR3, the DNA is TGTGCCCCCGGATGGGGGGCGGGTGGCTACACCTTC.

The chain links TRBV24-1 to TRBJ2-1; D remains unclear. Trimming removed 6 bases from V and 3 bases from J, with 5 bases in between. Germline lookup yields CDR1 KGHDR and CDR2 SFDVKD. The CDR3 extends over 12 amino acids. For the CDR3, the DNA is TGTGCCACCAGTACCGGCTACAATGAGCAGTTCTTC. It encodes CATSTGYNEQFF.

This clone turned up a few times. This chain's CDR3 is CASSEQAFYNSPLHF. CDR3 nucleotides: TGTGCCAGCAGTGAACAGGCCTTCTATAATTCACCCCTCCACTTT. The chain has TRBV25-1 and TRBJ1-6; D not certain. CDR3 size: 15 residues. The V end was cut by 2 bases, the J end by 3 bases, with 8 bases between. The germline V gene encodes CDR1 MGHDK and CDR2 SYGVNS. The entire variable domain, with the rest obtained from reference TRBV25-1 and TRBJ1-6, is as follows: EADIYQTPRYLVIGTGKKITLECSQTMGHDKMYWYQQDPGMELHLIHYSYGVNSTEKGDLSSESTVSRIRTEHFPLTLESARPSHTSQYLCASSEQAFYNSPLHFGNGTRLTVT.

V gene TRBV13 combines with J gene TRBJ2-1; 9 bases are a match to TRBD1. V dropped 5 bases and J dropped 7; count of bases not matched to a gene: 3. Germline V gene lookup returns CDR1 PRHDT and CDR2 FYEKMQ (reference sequence). The CDR3 covers 13 residues. The CDR3 DNA sequence: TGTGCCAGCAGCCCGGGACAGGGAAATGAGCAGTTCTTC. Translation gives CASSPGQGNEQFF.

This chain links TRBV6-5 with TRBJ2-1; TRBD1 aligns across 10 bases. Losses at the gene ends were 6 bases for V and 3 bases for J; bases not matched to a gene: 5. The germline gives CDR1 MNHEY, CDR2 SVGAGI. The CDR3 covers 15 residues. In nucleotides, the CDR3 is TGTGCCAGCAGCTGGGGACAGGGGAACTACAATGAGCAGTTCTTC. The encoded protein is CASSWGQGNYNEQFF.

The genes are TRBV11-3 and TRBJ2-1; TRBD1 matches 7 bases. CDR1 SGHNT and CDR2 YENEEA come from the germline V gene. J lost 4 bases, V lost 5 bases, and 5 bases had no gene match. The CDR3 contains 14 residues. The CDR3 nucleotides read TGTGCCAGCAGCCACCGGGACAGTTACAATGAGCAGTTCTTC. It codes for CASSHRDSYNEQFF.

V usage is TRBV2 and J usage is TRBJ1-5; 8 bases map to TRBD1. V was clipped by 5 bases and J by 8 bases; unmatched bases: 8. This CDR3 spans 14 amino acids. Per the germline V gene, CDR1 is SNHLY and CDR2 is FYNNEI. The DNA of the CDR3 is TGTGCCAGCAGTACCGGACAGGGAGTGGAGCCCCAGCATTTT. It specifies CASSTGQGVEPQHF. The complete variable domain, with remaining parts taken from reference TRBV2 and TRBJ1-5, reads EPEVTQTPSHQVTQMGQEVILRCVPISNHLYFYWYRQILGQKVEFLVSFYNNEISEKSEIFDDQFSVERPDGSNFTLKIRSTKLEDSAMYFCASSTGQGVEPQHFGDGTRLSIL.

The CDR3 coding sequence is TGTGCCAGCTCACAGTACCAGGGGGTGAACACTGAAGCTTTCTTT. The encoded protein is CASSQYQGVNTEAFF. This sequence joins TRBV18 and TRBJ1-1; 7 positions match TRBD1. From germline, CDR1 is KGHSH and CDR2 LQKENI. V gave up 4 bases and J gave up 0 bases; unmatched junction bases: 5. This CDR3 is built from 15 residues.

This clone was seen a handful of times. This chain joins TRBV6-1 and TRBJ1-2; TRBD1 is a possible D gene (6 bases). Trimming cost V 2 bases and J 2 bases, with 15 bases left between them. CDR3 length equals 16 residues. The germline V gene has CDR1 MNHNS and CDR2 SASEGT. The CDR3 here is CASSERGNRVNYGYTF. The CDR3 nucleotides read TGTGCCAGCAGTGAAAGGGGGAACAGGGTAAACTATGGCTACACCTTC.

The chain links TRBV7-6 to TRBJ1-5, with 8 bases that match TRBD1. V lost 5 bases to trimming and J lost 5 bases; unmatched junction nucleotides: 14. CDR1 and CDR2 from the germline V gene are SGHVS and FNYEAQ. CDR3 length equals 17 residues. CDR3 sequence: CASSAYLPDREDQPQHF. The CDR3 nucleotides read TGTGCCAGCAGCGCTTATTTACCGGACAGGGAGGATCAGCCCCAGCATTTT. The full variable domain, completed using reference TRBV7-6 and TRBJ1-5, is GAGVSQSPRYKVTKRGQDVALRCDPISGHVSLYWYRQALGQGPEFLTYFNYEAQQDKSGLPNDRFSAERPEGSISTLTIQRTEQRDSAMYRCASSAYLPDREDQPQHFGDGTRLSIL.

This clone is labeled as medium-sized. The chain uses TRBV4-1 and TRBJ2-2, with a tentative D call TRBD2 (5 bases). Trimming removed 0 bases from V and 1 base from J, with 6 bases in between. Germline CDR1 reads MGHRA; CDR2 reads YSYEKL. There are 15 residues in the CDR3. The CDR3 bases are TGCGCCAGCAGCCAAGAGGCGGGGAACACCGGGGAGCTGTTTTTT. Protein: CASSQEAGNTGELFF.

The chain joins TRBV2 to TRBJ2-7; D is unclear. Trimming took off 2 bases at V and 2 bases at J, with 7 bases between the two ends. This CDR3 region has 13 residues. Germline loops: CDR1 SNHLY, CDR2 FYNNEI. DNA of the CDR3: TGTGCCAGCAGTGAAAACAGCCCCTACGAGCAGTACTTC. The encoded protein is CASSENSPYEQYF.

This clone was observed once. This chain joins TRBV4-1 and TRBJ1-1; 7 nucleotides match TRBD1. The CDR3 contains 15 residues. Per germline, CDR1 MGHRA and CDR2 YSYEKL. V was clipped by 3 bases and J by 3 bases; unmatched bases: 7. As DNA, the CDR3 is TGCGCCAGCAGCCAGCAAGCGACAGGGTACACTGAAGCTTTCTTT. Protein product: CASSQQATGYTEAFF.

The table lists this clone with a count of one. The chain links TRBV5-6 to TRBJ2-7; D unclear. This CDR3 has 12 residues. Trimming removed 2 bases at V and 2 bases at J, with 5 bases between. Germline assignment: CDR1 SGHDT and CDR2 YYEEEE. CDR3 loop: CASSFGTYEQYF. In DNA, the CDR3 is TGTGCCAGCAGCTTCGGCACCTACGAGCAGTACTTC.

This clone was recorded a few times. The CDR3 coding sequence is TGCGCCAGCAGCCAAGCAGCAGGCGGAATCGGGGAGCTGTTTTTT. This encodes CASSQAAGGIGELFF. V gene TRBV4-1 combines with J gene TRBJ2-2; D ambiguous. Per germline, CDR1 MGHRA and CDR2 YSYEKL. This CDR3 is built from 15 residues. V was clipped by 1 base and J by 7 bases, with 13 bases between them.

The gene calls are TRBV11-1 and TRBJ2-7, with D perhaps matching TRBD1 or TRBD2 (5 bases each). The germline V gene has CDR1 SGHAT and CDR2 FQDESV (reference sequence). Trimming shortened V by 2 bases and J by 6 bases, and 20 bases separated the two germline ends. There are 16 residues in the CDR3. The CDR3 loop is CASSLRSGAGFFEQYF. The CDR3 nucleotides read TGTGCCAGCAGCTTACGCTCCGGGGCCGGGTTCTTCGAGCAGTACTTC.